The 2 T cell receptor beta chains listed next were all sequenced from one sample in a study of T cells after yellow fever vaccination. TCRdb reprocessed the 5' RACE reads with MiXCR, giving one entry per CDR3 protein. The data contain 300,000 to 400,000 distinct CDR3 sequences, roughly 4.3% of them singletons. Material: PBMCs, obtained 5 days after the yellow fever booster vaccination. These receptors all come from a man aged 18 to 30 who received the YFV17D yellow fever vaccine.

Comments on this clonotype: Germline and junction disagree at one end, which may indicate a read error. This chain connects TRBV7-2 to TRBJ2-1; tentative D call: TRBD1 (5 bases). This CDR3 spans 14 amino acids. Per the germline V gene, CDR1 is SGHTA and CDR2 is FQGNSA. CDR3 sequence (DNA): TGTGCCAGCACCTTAGGGGCGAACTACAATGAGCAGTTCTTC. Protein sequence: CASTLGANYNEQFF.

This clonotype was counted at least ten times. The rearrangement uses TRBV4-2 and TRBJ1-2; D is undetermined. CDR1 and CDR2 (germline): LGHNA, YNFKEQ. The CDR3 spans 11 residues. Between the trimmed V and J ends, which lost 0 bases and 8 bases, there was a span of 4 bases. The CDR3 region is CASSQDSGYTF. CDR3 bases: TGTGCCAGCAGCCAAGATTCGGGCTACACCTTC.